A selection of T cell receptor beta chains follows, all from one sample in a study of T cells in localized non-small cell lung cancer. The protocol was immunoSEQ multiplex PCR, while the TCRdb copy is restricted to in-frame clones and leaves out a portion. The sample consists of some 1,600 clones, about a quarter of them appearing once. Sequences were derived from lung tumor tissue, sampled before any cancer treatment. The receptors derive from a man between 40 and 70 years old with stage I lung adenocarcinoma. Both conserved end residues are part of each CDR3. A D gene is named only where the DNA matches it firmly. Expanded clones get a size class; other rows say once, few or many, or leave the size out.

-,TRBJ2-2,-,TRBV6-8,CAIIKNTGELFF,TGTGCCATCATCAAGAACACCGGGGAGCTGTTTTTT
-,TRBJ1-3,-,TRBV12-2,CAFREGGRSGNTIYF,TGTGCCTTCAGGGAGGGGGGTCGCTCTGGAAACACCATATATTTT
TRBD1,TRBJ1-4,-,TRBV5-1,CASSLTGGTTNEKLFF,TGCGCCAGCAGCTTGACAGGGGGAACAACTAATGAAAAACTGTTTTTT
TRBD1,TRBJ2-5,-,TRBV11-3,CASSSNRGKETQYF,TGTGCCAGCAGCTCAAACAGGGGGAAAGAGACCCAGTACTTC
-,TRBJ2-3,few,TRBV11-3,CASSFKFWTAISTDTQYF,TGTGCCAGCAGCTTCAAATTCTGGACAGCTATTAGCACAGATACGCAGTATTTT
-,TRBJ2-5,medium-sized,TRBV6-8,CAISVRGTSQETQYF,TGTGCCATCAGTGTTAGAGGGACCAGCCAAGAGACCCAGTACTTC
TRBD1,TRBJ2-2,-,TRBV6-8,CASSFADRASAGELFF,TGTGCCAGCAGTTTCGCCGACAGGGCGTCTGCCGGGGAGCTGTTTTTT
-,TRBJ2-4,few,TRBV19,CASSMQAGRYIQYF,TGTGCCAGTAGTATGCAGGCGGGAAGGTACATTCAGTACTTC
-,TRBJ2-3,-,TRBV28,CASSFGSTDTQYF,TGTGCCAGCAGTTTTGGGAGCACAGATACGCAGTATTTT
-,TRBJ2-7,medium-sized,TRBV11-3,CASSLSSLGWEQYF,TGTGCCAGCAGCTTATCCTCCCTTGGGTGGGAGCAGTACTTC
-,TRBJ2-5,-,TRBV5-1,CASSLVFSNQETQYF,TGCGCCAGCAGCTTGGTTTTTAGCAATCAAGAGACCCAGTACTTC
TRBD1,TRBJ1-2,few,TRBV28,CASSPTGGHYGYTF,TGTGCCAGCAGTCCGACAGGGGGCCACTATGGCTACACCTTC
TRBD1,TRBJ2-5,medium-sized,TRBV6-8,CASSYLGQGQETQYF,TGTGCCAGCAGTTATTTGGGACAGGGGCAAGAGACCCAGTACTTC
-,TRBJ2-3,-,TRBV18,CASSPLTSFTQYF,TGTGCCAGCTCACCCTTGACTAGTTTTACGCAGTATTTT
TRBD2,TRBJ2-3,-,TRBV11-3,CASSLTSGNPDTQYF,TGTGCCAGCAGCCTGACTAGCGGGAATCCAGATACGCAGTATTTT
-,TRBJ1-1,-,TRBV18,CASSPPPGWDTEAFF,TGTGCCAGCTCACCACCGCCGGGATGGGACACTGAAGCTTTCTTT
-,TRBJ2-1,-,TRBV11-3,CASSPSSSSYNEQFF,TGTGCCAGCAGCCCCTCTAGCAGCTCCTACAATGAGCAGTTCTTC
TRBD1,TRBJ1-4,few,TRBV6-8,CASREGDSKNEKLFF,TGTGCCAGCAGGGAAGGGGACAGTAAAAATGAAAAACTGTTTTTT
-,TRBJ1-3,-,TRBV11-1,CASSLSMSPGNTIYF,TGTGCCAGCAGCTTGTCAATGAGCCCTGGAAACACCATATATTTT
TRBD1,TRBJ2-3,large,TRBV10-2,CASSRTGSTDTQYF,TGCGCCAGCAGTAGGACAGGTAGCACAGATACGCAGTATTTT
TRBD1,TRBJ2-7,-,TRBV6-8,CASSLDRGLYEQYF,TGTGCCAGCAGTCTGGACAGGGGGCTCTACGAGCAGTACTTC
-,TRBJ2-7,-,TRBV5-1,CASSLRLLSPYEQYF,TGCGCCAGCAGCCTGAGATTACTTTCCCCCTACGAGCAGTACTTC
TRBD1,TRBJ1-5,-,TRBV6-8,CASSYTRGDRVANQPQHF,TGTGCCAGCAGTTACACTCGGGGGGACAGGGTGGCCAATCAGCCCCAGCATTTT
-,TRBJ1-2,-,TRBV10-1,CATLWLHGYTF,TGCGCCACCCTGTGGTTACATGGCTACACCTTC
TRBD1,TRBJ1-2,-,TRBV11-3,CASSWDRSIYGYTF,TGTGCCAGCAGCTGGGACAGGAGCATCTATGGCTACACCTTC
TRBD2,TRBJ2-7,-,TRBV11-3,CASSLVGSSGYEQYF,TGTGCCAGCAGCTTAGTTGGGTCTAGCGGCTACGAGCAGTACTTC
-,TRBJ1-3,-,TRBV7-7,CASSSQDGPGNTIYF,TGTGCCAGCAGCTCCCAGGACGGTCCTGGAAACACCATATATTTT
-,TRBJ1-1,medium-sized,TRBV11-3,CASSLGAGMTEAFF,TGTGCCAGCAGCTTAGGTGCAGGGATGACTGAAGCTTTCTTT
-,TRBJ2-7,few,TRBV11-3,CASSPSAGRFYEQYF,TGTGCCAGCAGCCCCTCGGCAGGACGATTCTACGAGCAGTACTTC
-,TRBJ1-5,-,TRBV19,CASSIERSQVQPQHF,TGTGCCAGTAGTATAGAACGATCACAGGTCCAGCCCCAGCATTTT
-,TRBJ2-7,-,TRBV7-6,CASSHLESSTYEQYF,TGTGCCAGCAGCCATCTCGAGAGTAGCACCTACGAGCAGTACTTC
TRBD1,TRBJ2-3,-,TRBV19,CASSMNRDRVTQYF,TGTGCCAGTAGTATGAACCGGGACAGGGTGACGCAGTATTTT
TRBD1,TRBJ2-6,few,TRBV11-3,CASSRTGAGANVLTF,TGTGCCAGCAGCAGGACAGGGGCTGGGGCCAACGTCCTGACTTTC
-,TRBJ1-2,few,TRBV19,CASTPGLVYGYTF,TGTGCCAGTACCCCCGGGTTAGTCTATGGCTACACCTTC
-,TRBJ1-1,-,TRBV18,CASSPRTSNTEAFF,TGTGCCAGCTCACCACGGACATCAAACACTGAAGCTTTCTTT
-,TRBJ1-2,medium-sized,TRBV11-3,CASSLGVSPGYGYTF,TGTGCCAGCAGCTTGGGCGTCAGTCCGGGCTATGGCTACACCTTC
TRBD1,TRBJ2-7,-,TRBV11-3,CASSLQGRQGSEQYF,TGTGCCAGCAGCTTACAGGGGAGACAGGGCTCCGAGCAGTACTTC
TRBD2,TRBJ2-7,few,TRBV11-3,CASSSSSGSPRLPEQYF,TGTGCCAGCAGCTCTTCTAGCGGGTCTCCACGATTGCCCGAGCAGTACTTC
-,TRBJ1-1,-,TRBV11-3,CASSFATGNTEAFF,TGTGCCAGCAGCTTCGCGACGGGGAACACTGAAGCTTTCTTT
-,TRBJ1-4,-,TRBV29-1,CSARQAGGNEKLFF,TGCAGCGCCAGGCAGGCGGGGGGTAATGAAAAACTGTTTTTT
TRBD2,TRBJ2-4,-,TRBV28,CASSPRTSGSYRLAKNIQYF,TGTGCCAGCAGTCCAAGGACTAGCGGGAGCTACCGTCTAGCCAAAAACATTCAGTACTTC
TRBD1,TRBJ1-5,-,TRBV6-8,CASRSGQGRNQPQHF,TGTGCCAGCAGGTCGGGACAGGGTCGAAATCAGCCCCAGCATTTT
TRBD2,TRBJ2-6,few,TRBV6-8,CASSGGLAGGGSGANVLTF,TGTGCCAGCAGTGGGGGCCTAGCGGGAGGAGGCTCTGGGGCCAACGTCCTGACTTTC
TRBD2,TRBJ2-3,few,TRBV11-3,CASSPGTSGRAGDTQYF,TGTGCCAGCAGCCCGGGGACTAGCGGGAGGGCCGGAGATACGCAGTATTTT
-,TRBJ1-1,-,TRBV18,CASSPQGLPVTLGTEAFF,TGTGCCAGCTCACCACAGGGACTGCCTGTTACCTTGGGCACTGAAGCTTTCTTT
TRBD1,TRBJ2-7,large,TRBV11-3,CASSSLWDRGSYEQYF,TGTGCCAGCAGCTCCCTATGGGACAGGGGATCCTACGAGCAGTACTTC
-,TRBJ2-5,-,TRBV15,CATSRGPVGETQYF,TGTGCCACCAGCAGAGGGCCCGTGGGAGAGACCCAGTACTTC
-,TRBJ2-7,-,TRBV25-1,CASSETQGPREQYF,TGTGCCAGCAGTGAAACTCAGGGGCCAAGGGAGCAGTACTTC
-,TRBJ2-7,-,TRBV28,CASSTGPPLYEQYF,TGTGCCAGCAGTACCGGACCTCCCCTCTACGAGCAGTACTTC
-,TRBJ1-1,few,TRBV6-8,CASSGQLGIGQAFF,TGTGCCAGCAGCGGACAGTTGGGGATTGGACAAGCTTTCTTT
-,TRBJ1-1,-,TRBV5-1,CASSLGFGGLGEAFF,TGCGCCAGCAGCTTGGGGTTTGGGGGCCTAGGCGAAGCTTTCTTT
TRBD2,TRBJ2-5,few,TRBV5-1,CASSSMPTGGQETQYF,TGCGCCAGCAGCTCCATGCCCACGGGGGGGCAAGAGACCCAGTACTTC
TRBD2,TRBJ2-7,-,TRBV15,CAPTPSGSSYEQYF,TGTGCCCCCACCCCTAGCGGGAGCTCCTACGAGCAGTACTTC
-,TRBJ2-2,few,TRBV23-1,CASSQEEGNTGELFF,TGCGCCAGCAGCCAAGAAGAGGGAAACACCGGGGAGCTGTTTTTT